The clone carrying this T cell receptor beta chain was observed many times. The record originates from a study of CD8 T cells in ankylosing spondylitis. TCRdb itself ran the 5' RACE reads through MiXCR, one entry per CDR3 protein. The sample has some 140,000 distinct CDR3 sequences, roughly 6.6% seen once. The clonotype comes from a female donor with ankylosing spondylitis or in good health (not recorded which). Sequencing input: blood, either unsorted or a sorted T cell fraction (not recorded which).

Here the CDR3 reads CSARPLLAGYNEQFF. The CDR3 DNA follows: TGCAGTGCTAGACCCCTTCTAGCGGGCTACAATGAGCAGTTCTTC. This rearrangement joins TRBV20-1 to TRBJ2-1; 8 bases are a match to TRBD2. This CDR3 is built from 15 residues. Looked up from germline, CDR1 is DFQATT and CDR2 is SNEGSKA (reference sequence). Trimming cost V 2 bases and J 3 bases; bases outside gene matches: 6.